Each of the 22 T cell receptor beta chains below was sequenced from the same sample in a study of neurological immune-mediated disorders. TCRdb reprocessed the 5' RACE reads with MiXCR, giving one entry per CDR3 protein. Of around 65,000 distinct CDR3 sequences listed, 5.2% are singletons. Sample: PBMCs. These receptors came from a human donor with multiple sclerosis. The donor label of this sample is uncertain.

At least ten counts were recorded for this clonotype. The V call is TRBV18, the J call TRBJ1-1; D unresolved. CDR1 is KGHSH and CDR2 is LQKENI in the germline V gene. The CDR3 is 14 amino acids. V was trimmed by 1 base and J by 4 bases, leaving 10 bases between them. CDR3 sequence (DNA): TGTGCCAGCTCACCACGAAGTTCCGTCACTGAAGCTTTCTTT. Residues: CASSPRSSVTEAFF. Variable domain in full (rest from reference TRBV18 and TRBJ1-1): NAGVMQNPRHLVRRRGQEARLRCSPMKGHSHVYWYRQLPEEGLKFMVYLQKENIIDESGMPKERFSAEFPKEGPSILRIQQVVRGDSAAYFCASSPRSSVTEAFFGQGTRLTVV.

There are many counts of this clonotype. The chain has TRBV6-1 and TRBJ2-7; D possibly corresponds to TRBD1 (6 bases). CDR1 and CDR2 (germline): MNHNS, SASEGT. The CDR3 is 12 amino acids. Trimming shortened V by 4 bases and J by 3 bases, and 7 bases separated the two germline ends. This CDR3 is CASSVQGYEQYF. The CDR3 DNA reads TGTGCCAGCAGTGTACAGGGCTACGAGCAGTACTTC.

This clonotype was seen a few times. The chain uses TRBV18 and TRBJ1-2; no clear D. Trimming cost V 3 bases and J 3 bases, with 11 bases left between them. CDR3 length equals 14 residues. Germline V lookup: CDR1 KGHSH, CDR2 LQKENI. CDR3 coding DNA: TGTGCCAGCTCACCGGAAGGGTCAGACTATGGCTACACCTTC. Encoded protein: CASSPEGSDYGYTF.

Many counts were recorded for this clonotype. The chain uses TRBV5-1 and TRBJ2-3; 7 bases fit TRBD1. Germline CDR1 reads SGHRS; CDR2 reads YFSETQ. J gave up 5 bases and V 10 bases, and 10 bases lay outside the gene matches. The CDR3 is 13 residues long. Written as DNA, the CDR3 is TGCGCCGGGAGTACAGGGGTGGGAGATACGCAGTATTTT. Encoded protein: CAGSTGVGDTQYF.

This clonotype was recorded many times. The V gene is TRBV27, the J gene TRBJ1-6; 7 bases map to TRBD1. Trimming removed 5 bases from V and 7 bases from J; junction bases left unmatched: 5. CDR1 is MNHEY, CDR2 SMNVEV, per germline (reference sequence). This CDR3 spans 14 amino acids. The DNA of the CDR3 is TGTGCCAGCAGTCCGGACAGGTCGAATTCACCCCTCCACTTT. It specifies CASSPDRSNSPLHF.

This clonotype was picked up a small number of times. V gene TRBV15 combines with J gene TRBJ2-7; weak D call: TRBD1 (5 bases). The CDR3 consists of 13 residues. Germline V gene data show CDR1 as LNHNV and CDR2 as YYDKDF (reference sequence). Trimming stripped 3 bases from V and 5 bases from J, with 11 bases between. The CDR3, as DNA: TGTGCCACCAGCAGGGGCAGGGTAAACGAGCAGTACTTC. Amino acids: CATSRGRVNEQYF.

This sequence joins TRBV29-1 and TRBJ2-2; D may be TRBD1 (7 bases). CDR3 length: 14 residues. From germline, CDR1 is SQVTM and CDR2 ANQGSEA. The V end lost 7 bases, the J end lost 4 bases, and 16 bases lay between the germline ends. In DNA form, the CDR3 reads TGCAGCGCCGCCGGGACAGCGGGCACCGGGGAGCTGTTTTTT. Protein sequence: CSAAGTAGTGELFF.

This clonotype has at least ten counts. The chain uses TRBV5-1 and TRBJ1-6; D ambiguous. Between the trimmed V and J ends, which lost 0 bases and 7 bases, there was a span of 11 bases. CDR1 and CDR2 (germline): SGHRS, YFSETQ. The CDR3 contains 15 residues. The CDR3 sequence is CASSLDRPANSPLHF. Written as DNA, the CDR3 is TGCGCCAGCAGCTTGGATCGCCCAGCGAATTCACCCCTCCACTTT.

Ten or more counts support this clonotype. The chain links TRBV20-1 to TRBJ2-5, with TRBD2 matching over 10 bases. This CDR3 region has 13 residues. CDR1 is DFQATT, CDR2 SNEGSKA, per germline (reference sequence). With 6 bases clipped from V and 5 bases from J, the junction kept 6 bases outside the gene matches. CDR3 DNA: TGCAGTGCCCAAGCGGGGGGGCGCGAGACCCAGTACTTC. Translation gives CSAQAGGRETQYF.

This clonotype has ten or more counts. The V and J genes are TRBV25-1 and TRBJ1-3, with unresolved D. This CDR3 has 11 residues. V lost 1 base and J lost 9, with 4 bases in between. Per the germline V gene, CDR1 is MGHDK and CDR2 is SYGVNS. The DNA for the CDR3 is TGTGCCAGCAGTGAATCGAGCACCATATATTTT. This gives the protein CASSESSTIYF.

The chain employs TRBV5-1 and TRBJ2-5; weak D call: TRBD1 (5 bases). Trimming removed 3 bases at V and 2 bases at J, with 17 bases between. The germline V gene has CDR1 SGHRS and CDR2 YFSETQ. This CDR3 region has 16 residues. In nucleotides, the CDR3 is TGCGCCAGCAGCTCCACCCCGAACCCAGGGCAAGAGACCCAGTACTTC. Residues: CASSSTPNPGQETQYF.

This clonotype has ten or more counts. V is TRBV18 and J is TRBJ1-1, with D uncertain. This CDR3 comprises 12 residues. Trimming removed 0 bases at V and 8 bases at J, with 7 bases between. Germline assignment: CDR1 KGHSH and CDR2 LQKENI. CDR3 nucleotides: TGTGCCAGCTCACCACCAGTCGGAGAAGCTTTCTTT. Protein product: CASSPPVGEAFF.

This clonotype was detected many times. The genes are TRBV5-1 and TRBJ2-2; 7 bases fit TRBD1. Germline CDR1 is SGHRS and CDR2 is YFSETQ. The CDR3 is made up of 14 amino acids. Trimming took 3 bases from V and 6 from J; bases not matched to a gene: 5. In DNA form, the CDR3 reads TGCGCCAGCAGCTACCCACAGGGGTCCGGGGAGCTGTTTTTT. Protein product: CASSYPQGSGELFF.

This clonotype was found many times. CDR3 sequence reads: CASSPKGGVVDTQYF. The DNA of the CDR3 is TGTGCCAGCAGCCCGAAGGGGGGGGTGGTAGATACGCAGTATTTT. The chain uses TRBV11-2 and TRBJ2-3; tentative D call: TRBD2 (7 bases). The CDR3 contains 15 residues. V lost 5 bases, J lost 5 bases, and 17 bases lay in between. The germline V gene encodes CDR1 SGHAT and CDR2 FQNNGV. The full variable domain, completed using reference TRBV11-2 and TRBJ2-3, is EAGVAQSPRYKIIEKRQSVAFWCNPISGHATLYWYQQILGQGPKLLIQFQNNGVVDDSQLPKDRFSAERLKGVDSTLKIQPAKLEDSAVYLCASSPKGGVVDTQYFGPGTRLTVL.

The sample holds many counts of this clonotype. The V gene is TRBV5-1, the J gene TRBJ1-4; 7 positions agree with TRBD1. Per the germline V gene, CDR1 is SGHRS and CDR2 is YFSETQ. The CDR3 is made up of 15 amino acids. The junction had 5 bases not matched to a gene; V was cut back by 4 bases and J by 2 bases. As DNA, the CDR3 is TGCGCCAGCAGCGCGTGGGACAGCACTAATGAAAAACTGTTTTTT. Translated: CASSAWDSTNEKLFF.

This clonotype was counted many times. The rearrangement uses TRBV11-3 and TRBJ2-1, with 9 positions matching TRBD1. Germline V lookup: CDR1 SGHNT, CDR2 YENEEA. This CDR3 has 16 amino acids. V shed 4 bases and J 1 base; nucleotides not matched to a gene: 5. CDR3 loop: CASSWTGTGSYNEQFF. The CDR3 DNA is TGTGCCAGCAGCTGGACCGGGACAGGGTCCTACAATGAGCAGTTCTTC.

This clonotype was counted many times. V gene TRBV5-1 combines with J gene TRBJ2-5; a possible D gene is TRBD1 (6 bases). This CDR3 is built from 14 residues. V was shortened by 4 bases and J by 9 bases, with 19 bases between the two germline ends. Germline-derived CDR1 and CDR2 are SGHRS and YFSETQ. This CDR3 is CASSPRDTAGAQYF. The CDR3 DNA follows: TGCGCCAGCAGCCCCCGGGACACGGCAGGAGCCCAGTACTTC. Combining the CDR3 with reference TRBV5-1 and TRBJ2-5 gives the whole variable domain KAGVTQTPRYLIKTRGQQVTLSCSPISGHRSVSWYQQTPGQGLQFLFEYFSETQRNKGNFPGRFSGRQFSNSRSEMNVSTLELGDSALYLCASSPRDTAGAQYFGPGTRLLVL.

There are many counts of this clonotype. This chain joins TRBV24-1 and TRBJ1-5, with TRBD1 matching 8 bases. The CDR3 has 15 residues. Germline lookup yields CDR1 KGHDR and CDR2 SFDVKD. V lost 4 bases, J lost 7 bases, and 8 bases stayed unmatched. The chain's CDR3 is CATSESGQGGQPQHF. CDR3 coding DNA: TGTGCCACCAGTGAATCCGGACAGGGCGGACAGCCCCAGCATTTT.

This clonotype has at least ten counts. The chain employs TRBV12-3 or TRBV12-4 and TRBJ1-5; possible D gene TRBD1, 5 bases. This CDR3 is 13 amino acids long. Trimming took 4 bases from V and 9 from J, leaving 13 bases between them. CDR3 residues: CASSSTGETPQHF. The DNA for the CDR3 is TGTGCCAGCAGTTCCACAGGAGAAACGCCCCAGCATTTT.

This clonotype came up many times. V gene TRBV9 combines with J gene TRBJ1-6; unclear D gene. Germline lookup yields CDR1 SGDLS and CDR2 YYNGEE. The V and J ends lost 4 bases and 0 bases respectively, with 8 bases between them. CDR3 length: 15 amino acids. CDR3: CASSPHLSYNSPLHF. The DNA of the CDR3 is TGTGCCAGCAGCCCCCACCTCTCCTATAATTCACCCCTCCACTTT.

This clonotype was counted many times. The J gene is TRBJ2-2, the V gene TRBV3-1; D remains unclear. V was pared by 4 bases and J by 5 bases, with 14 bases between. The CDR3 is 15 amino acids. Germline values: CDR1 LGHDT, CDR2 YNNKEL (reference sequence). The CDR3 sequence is CASSPQVVVTGELFF. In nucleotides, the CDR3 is TGTGCCAGCAGCCCGCAGGTCGTCGTTACCGGGGAGCTGTTTTTT. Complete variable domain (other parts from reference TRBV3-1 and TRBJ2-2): DTAVSQTPKYLVTQMGNDKSIKCEQNLGHDTMYWYKQDSKKFLKIMFSYNNKELIINETVPNRFSPKSPDKAHLNLHINSLELGDSAVYFCASSPQVVVTGELFFGEGSRLTVL.

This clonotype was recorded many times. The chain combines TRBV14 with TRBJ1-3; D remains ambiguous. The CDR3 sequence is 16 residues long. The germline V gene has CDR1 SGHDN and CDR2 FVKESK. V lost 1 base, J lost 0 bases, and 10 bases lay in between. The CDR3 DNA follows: TGTGCCAGCAGCCAAGGACACCCGAGCTCTGGAAACACCATATATTTT. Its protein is CASSQGHPSSGNTIYF.